The 25 T cell receptor beta chains below all came from one sample that was sequenced in a study of blood T cell repertoires in COVID-19. Method: immunoSEQ multiplex PCR; TCRdb's copy keeps in-frame clones and lacks some. The sample lists about 320,000 clones, more than 90% seen once, with around 3.9% in the top ten. Material for sequencing was PBMCs or T cells enriched from blood (not recorded which). These receptors came from a woman aged 25 to 39 who had been exposed to COVID-19.

This sequence joins TRBV30 and TRBJ1-2; D is perhaps TRBD1 (5 bases). Per germline, CDR1 GTSNPN and CDR2 SVGIG (reference sequence). This CDR3 contains 14 residues. The ends were cut back, 2 bases at V and 3 bases at J, with 13 bases in the middle. CDR3 sequence reads: CAWSNRREDYGYTF. The CDR3 nucleotides read TGTGCCTGGAGTAACCGCAGGGAAGACTATGGCTACACCTTC.

The V call is TRBV5-4, the J call TRBJ1-6; D perhaps matches TRBD1 (5 bases). CDR1 is SGHNT and CDR2 is YYREEE in the germline V gene (reference sequence). Deletions cut 5 bases from V and 0 bases from J, with 12 bases between. The CDR3 runs 16 residues. CDR3 amino acids: CASSRGMSSYNSPLHF. The CDR3 DNA reads TGTGCCAGCAGTAGGGGAATGAGCTCCTATAATTCACCCCTCCACTTT.

V and J are TRBV3-1 (or the pseudogene TRBV3-2) and TRBJ1-1, with D uncertain. The CDR3 contains 14 residues. The V gene's germline CDR1 is LGHDT and CDR2 YNNKEL (reference sequence). Trimming removed 4 bases from V and 4 bases from J, with 13 bases in between. The CDR3 region is CASSPPGVATEAFF. CDR3 coding DNA: TGTGCCAGCAGCCCCCCCGGGGTGGCCACTGAAGCTTTCTTT.

V is TRBV5-1 and J is TRBJ2-2; no firm D call. The V end was cut by 5 bases, the J end by 3 bases, with 5 bases between. CDR1 is SGHRS and CDR2 is YFSETQ in the germline V gene. The CDR3 spans 12 residues. CDR3 sequence reads: CASRQYTGELFF. As DNA, the CDR3 is TGCGCCAGCAGACAATACACCGGGGAGCTGTTTTTT.

V is TRBV10-3 and J is TRBJ1-2, with 8 bases aligning to TRBD1. Germline-derived CDR1 and CDR2 are ENHRY and SYGVKD. The CDR3 runs to 14 residues. Trimming cost V 7 bases and J 2 bases; bases outside gene matches: 6. CDR3 amino acids: CAITKDRANYGYTF. Here the CDR3 DNA reads TGTGCCATCACCAAGGACAGGGCGAACTATGGCTACACCTTC.

V usage is TRBV27 and J usage is TRBJ2-7; 7 nucleotides agree with TRBD2. This CDR3 comprises 13 residues. From germline, CDR1 is MNHEY and CDR2 SMNVEV (reference sequence). V dropped 6 bases and J dropped 7; count of bases not matched to a gene: 9. The CDR3 is CASRASGGREQYF. In DNA, the CDR3 is TGTGCCAGCAGAGCCTCGGGGGGAAGGGAGCAGTACTTC.

Points on this clone: Other DNA variants within this sample encode the same CDR3. V and J are TRBV20-1 and TRBJ1-2; D is possibly TRBD1 (5 bases). V lost 3 bases and J lost 4, with 6 bases in between. The CDR3 is made up of 11 amino acids. Germline loops: CDR1 DFQATT, CDR2 SNEGSKA (reference sequence). CDR3 in amino acids: CSARGGYGYTF. The DNA for the CDR3 is TGCAGTGCTAGGGGGGGCTATGGCTACACCTTC.

The table lists this clone with a few counts. This sequence joins TRBV7-2 and TRBJ1-2; the match to TRBD1 covers 10 bases. From germline, CDR1 is SGHTA and CDR2 FQGNSA. The CDR3 sequence is 14 residues long. V dropped 5 bases and J dropped 4; count of bases not matched to a gene: 4. Here the CDR3 reads CASSPGTGVYGYTF. The CDR3 DNA sequence: TGTGCCAGCAGCCCTGGGACAGGGGTCTATGGCTACACCTTC.

The rearrangement uses TRBV5-1 and TRBJ2-1; 8 bases align to TRBD2. V lost 4 bases and J lost 7; bases outside the gene matches: 13. The CDR3 loop spans 16 amino acids. Looked up from germline, CDR1 is SGHRS and CDR2 is YFSETQ. The CDR3 is CASSAARGGPGNEQFF. CDR3 nucleotide sequence: TGCGCCAGCAGCGCAGCCCGGGGGGGCCCCGGAAATGAGCAGTTCTTC.

The rearrangement joins TRBV25-1 to TRBJ1-6, with 9 positions matching TRBD1. Germline-derived CDR1 and CDR2 are MGHDK and SYGVNS. V lost 2 bases to trimming and J lost 7 bases; unmatched junction nucleotides: 9. This CDR3 spans 17 amino acids. DNA for the CDR3: TGTGCCAGCAGTGAACAACAGGGGGCGAAATCAAATTCACCCCTCCACTTT. Amino acid sequence: CASSEQQGAKSNSPLHF.

CDR3 loop: CAWSVRGPGEQYF. CDR3 coding DNA: TGTGCCTGGAGCGTTCGTGGGCCGGGGGAGCAGTACTTC. The chain employs TRBV30 and TRBJ2-7; the D gene is possibly TRBD2 (5 bases). The germline V gene has CDR1 GTSNPN and CDR2 SVGIG (reference sequence). This CDR3 comprises 13 residues. The V and J ends lost 3 bases and 7 bases respectively, with 16 bases between them.

This chain uses TRBV28 with TRBJ1-5, with 10 bases matching TRBD1. This CDR3 region has 15 residues. The germline CDR1 and CDR2 sequences are MDHEN and SYDVKM. The J segment lost 6 bases and the V segment lost 10 bases, leaving 12 bases of the junction unmatched. The CDR3 DNA is TGTGCCACCCATCGACCGGGACAGGGGCTTCAGCCCCAGCATTTT. As protein: CATHRPGQGLQPQHF.

This clone appeared a few times. This rearrangement joins TRBV5-6 to TRBJ1-1, with 8 bases matching TRBD1. In germline, CDR1 is SGHDT, CDR2 YYEEEE. The CDR3 spans 15 residues. V gave up 4 bases and J gave up 4 bases; unmatched junction bases: 9. CDR3: CASSRQGMGITEAFF. The CDR3 DNA reads as TGTGCCAGCAGCCGACAGGGGATGGGGATCACTGAAGCTTTCTTT. Complete variable domain (other parts from reference TRBV5-6 and TRBJ1-1): DAGVTQSPTHLIKTRGQQVTLRCSPKSGHDTVSWYQQALGQGPQFIFQYYEEEERQRGNFPDRFSGHQFPNYSSELNVNALLLGDSALYLCASSRQGMGITEAFFGQGTRLTVV.

The V call is TRBV19, the J call TRBJ1-2; possibly TRBD1 for D (6 bases). Germline CDR1 reads LNHDA; CDR2 reads SQIVND (reference sequence). With 4 bases removed from V and 10 bases from J, the gap between germline ends came to 16 bases. The CDR3 totals 13 residues. The CDR3 sequence is CASSTRNVGAYTF. The CDR3 nucleotides are TGTGCCAGTAGTACCAGAAACGTGGGGGCCTACACCTTC.

V is TRBV6-5 and J is TRBJ2-7; no firm D call. Trimming took off 6 bases at V and 0 bases at J, with 15 bases between the two ends. Germline CDR1 is MNHEY and CDR2 is SVGAGI. CDR3 size: 15 residues. The chain's CDR3 is CASRRYLRGSYEQYF. CDR3 DNA sequence: TGTGCCAGCAGGCGATATCTTCGTGGCTCCTACGAGCAGTACTTC.

The chain employs TRBV6-2 or TRBV6-3 and TRBJ2-5; possible D gene TRBD2, 6 bases. Per germline, CDR1 MNHEY and CDR2 SVGEGT. CDR3 length: 15 residues. V lost 4 bases and J lost 5, with 17 bases in between. CDR3 sequence: CASSSPIGGGETQYF. In DNA, the CDR3 is TGTGCCAGCAGTTCCCCCATCGGGGGTGGTGAGACCCAGTACTTC.

The V gene is TRBV27, the J gene TRBJ1-5; 9 positions agree with TRBD1. The CDR3 is 17 amino acids. From germline, CDR1 is MNHEY and CDR2 SMNVEV (reference sequence). J was trimmed by 6 bases and V by 4 bases; bases with no gene match: 13. CDR3 in amino acids: CASSYGSMTGGGQPQHF. The CDR3 DNA reads TGTGCCAGCAGTTACGGATCTATGACAGGGGGAGGTCAGCCCCAGCATTTT.

This clone was detected once. The chain has TRBV20-1 and TRBJ1-4; the D is unclear. Germline V lookup: CDR1 DFQATT, CDR2 SNEGSKA (reference sequence). V shed 5 bases and J shed 8 bases, with 9 bases lying between them. The CDR3 consists of 11 residues. The DNA for the CDR3 is TGCAGTGCTTCGGGTGGGGAAAAACTGTTTTTT. This sequence encodes CSASGGEKLFF.

This clone appeared a single time. This rearrangement joins TRBV9 to TRBJ1-2, with D perhaps matching TRBD1 (5 bases). Trimming stripped 3 bases from V and 2 bases from J, with 11 bases between. CDR3 length: 14 amino acids. CDR1 SGDLS and CDR2 YYNGEE come from the germline V gene. Here the CDR3 reads CASSDARVNYGYTF. Here the CDR3 DNA reads TGTGCCAGCAGCGATGCCAGGGTAAACTATGGCTACACCTTC.

V gene TRBV7-9 combines with J gene TRBJ1-6; 11 positions agree with TRBD1. The CDR3 totals 16 residues. Germline V gene sequence: CDR1 SEHNR, CDR2 FQNEAQ (reference sequence). The J segment lost 9 bases and the V segment lost 2 bases, leaving 6 bases of the junction unmatched. CDR3 loop: CASSLTGQGGFSPLHF. For the CDR3, the DNA is TGTGCCAGCAGCTTAACGGGACAGGGGGGCTTTTCACCCCTCCACTTT.

The chain couples TRBV6-5 to TRBJ2-3; D gene unclear. The CDR3 length is 13 residues. Germline V CDR1 and CDR2: MNHEY, SVGAGI. Trimming pared 2 bases from V and 2 bases from J, leaving 5 bases between. The CDR3 bases are TGTGCCAGCAGTTACCCCAACACAGATACGCAGTATTTT. Translated: CASSYPNTDTQYF.

The chain links TRBV4-1 to TRBJ2-7; 15 bases are a match to TRBD2. The V segment lost 0 bases and the J segment 4 bases; nucleotides outside the gene matches: 7. Germline CDR1 reads MGHRA; CDR2 reads YSYEKL. This CDR3 region has 18 residues. This chain's CDR3 is CASSQDPGLAGGRYEQYF. The CDR3 DNA is TGCGCCAGCAGCCAAGATCCCGGACTAGCGGGGGGGCGGTACGAGCAGTACTTC.

This chain links TRBV27 with TRBJ2-7; 8 nucleotides match TRBD1. V lost 5 bases to trimming and J lost 4 bases; unmatched junction nucleotides: 4. The CDR3 loop spans 13 amino acids. Germline CDR1 reads MNHEY; CDR2 reads SMNVEV (reference sequence). The CDR3 loop is CASSARTGYEQYF. For the CDR3, the DNA is TGTGCCAGCAGTGCCCGGACAGGGTACGAGCAGTACTTC.

This chain links TRBV2 with TRBJ2-5, with 10 bases aligning to TRBD2. The germline gives CDR1 SNHLY, CDR2 FYNNEI. V lost 6 bases and J lost 4; bases outside the gene matches: 8. CDR3 size: 15 residues. This chain's CDR3 is CASRRGGTSVETQYF. The CDR3 nucleotides are TGTGCCAGCAGGAGGGGGGGGACTAGCGTAGAGACCCAGTACTTC.

V is TRBV6-2 or TRBV6-3 and J is TRBJ1-2, with D tentatively TRBD1 (5 bases). CDR1 is MNHEY, CDR2 SVGEGT, per germline. The CDR3 is 15 amino acids. V was clipped by 2 bases and J by 3 bases, with 13 bases between them. CDR3 loop: CASSYLGGADYGYTF. For the CDR3, the DNA is TGTGCCAGCAGTTACCTGGGCGGGGCGGACTATGGCTACACCTTC.